A single sample is the source of the 28 T cell receptor beta chains below, sequenced in a study of blood T cells in healthy people across ages. For the second PCR, which ran for roughly 7 to 11 cycles, a sample-barcoded 5' primer and a J-beta primer mix were used. From the 5' RACE reads, TCRdb called clonotypes with MiXCR, one entry per CDR3 protein. The table shows 630,000 or so distinct CDR3 sequences, with 25% to 35% occurring only once. The sequencing input was blood. The origin of the receptors is a woman older than 75 in good health.

This clonotype was detected ten times or more. This chain links TRBV29-1 with TRBJ1-1, with TRBD1 as a possible D gene (6 bases). V was clipped by 8 bases and J by 3 bases, with 19 bases between them. The CDR3 runs 14 residues. Germline lookup yields CDR1 SQVTM and CDR2 ANQGSEA. CDR3 sequence: CSLLPTGPDTEAFF. The CDR3 DNA is TGCAGCCTCCTCCCAACAGGGCCAGACACTGAAGCTTTCTTT.

This clonotype was seen many times. V and J are TRBV7-9 and TRBJ2-5, with a weak D call TRBD1 (7 bases). CDR1 is SEHNR, CDR2 FQNEAQ, per germline (reference sequence). CDR3 length: 14 amino acids. Trimming pared 6 bases from V and 4 bases from J, leaving 15 bases between. The CDR3 loop reads CASSTSGGGETQYF. The DNA for the CDR3 is TGTGCCAGCAGTACCTCAGGGGGAGGAGAGACCCAGTACTTC.

This clonotype was counted between two and nine times. This chain joins TRBV6-5 and TRBJ1-1; D is unresolved. Germline CDR1 reads MNHEY; CDR2 reads SVGAGI. The CDR3 consists of 13 residues. V was cut by 4 bases and J by 3 bases, with 9 bases left in between. In DNA form, the CDR3 reads TGTGCCAGCAGTTCCCTTACGGACACTGAAGCTTTCTTT. This translates into CASSSLTDTEAFF.

This clonotype was counted between two and nine times. V is TRBV28 and J is TRBJ1-1, with TRBD1 matching 7 bases. The CDR3 extends over 15 amino acids. V was clipped by 6 bases and J by 3 bases; unmatched bases: 10. CDR1 MDHEN and CDR2 SYDVKM come from the germline V gene. CDR3 in DNA: TGTGCCAGCAGGGATGCTACAGGGGATTACACTGAAGCTTTCTTT. Translating gives CASRDATGDYTEAFF. Combining the CDR3 with reference TRBV28 and TRBJ1-1 gives the whole variable domain DVKVTQSSRYLVKRTGEKVFLECVQDMDHENMFWYRQDPGLGLRLIYFSYDVKMKEKGDIPEGYSVSREKKERFSLILESASTNQTSMYLCASRDATGDYTEAFFGQGTRLTVV.

This clonotype was detected many times. This sequence joins TRBV7-3 and TRBJ1-6; no firm D call. Germline CDR1 reads SGHTA; CDR2 reads FQGTGA. Trimming removed 6 bases at V and 5 bases at J, with 14 bases between. The CDR3 consists of 15 residues. The CDR3 spells CASSYGRTNNSPLHF. CDR3 DNA: TGTGCCAGCAGTTACGGTCGAACCAATAATTCACCCCTCCACTTT.

The chain recombines TRBV7-9 with TRBJ1-2; TRBD1 agrees at 9 bases. V lost 5 bases, J lost 10 bases, and 17 bases stayed unmatched. Germline CDR1 and CDR2: SEHNR and FQNEAQ (reference sequence). The CDR3 sequence is 16 residues long. The CDR3 is CASSVAGTGRGEVYTF. The CDR3 nucleotides read TGTGCCAGCAGCGTCGCCGGGACAGGGAGAGGCGAAGTCTACACCTTC. The full variable domain, completed using reference TRBV7-9 and TRBJ1-2, is DTGVSQNPRHKITKRGQNVTFRCDPISEHNRLYWYRQTLGQGPEFLTYFQNEAQLEKSRLLSDRFSAERPKGSFSTLEIQRTEQGDSAMYLCASSVAGTGRGEVYTFGSGTRLTVV.

Notes on this clonotype: A read error may explain this, as a much larger clone is one base away. CDR3 sequence reads: CSAGQAREKLFF. The CDR3 DNA sequence: TGCAGCGCGGGACAAGCGAGGGAAAAACTGTTTTTT. V is TRBV29-1 and J is TRBJ1-4; maybe TRBD1 (6 bases). Germline assignment: CDR1 SQVTM and CDR2 ANQGSEA. The CDR3 runs to 12 residues. Trimming left V 7 bases short and J 8 bases short, with 14 bases between.

At least ten counts were recorded for this clonotype. The V and J genes are TRBV2 and TRBJ2-7; D might be TRBD1 (5 bases). Germline assignment: CDR1 SNHLY and CDR2 FYNNEI. The V end lost 0 bases, the J end lost 6 bases, and 15 bases lay between the germline ends. The length of the CDR3 is 15 residues. The CDR3 region has the DNA TGTGCCAGCAGTGAAGCGAAGGGGAACCTCGGCGAGCAGTACTTC. The encoded protein is CASSEAKGNLGEQYF.

This clonotype was detected once. The junction departs from germline at one end; a sequencing error may be responsible. This sequence joins TRBV3-1 and TRBJ2-1; maybe TRBD2 (6 bases). CDR3 length: 15 residues. The germline gives CDR1 LGHDT, CDR2 YNNKEL (reference sequence). CDR3 DNA sequence: TGTACCAGCAGCCAAGAGCTCCTAGGAGGGGAGACCCAGTTCTTC. It yields the protein CTSSQELLGGETQFF.

This clonotype has a count of ten or more. The CDR3 nucleotides are TGTGCCAGCAGGAACCGTTCCCCGGGGTATGGCTACACCTTC. Protein sequence: CASRNRSPGYGYTF. The chain couples TRBV27 to TRBJ1-2; D not certain. CDR1 is MNHEY, CDR2 SMNVEV, per germline (reference sequence). V was cut by 6 bases and J by 5 bases, with 16 bases left in between. There are 14 residues in the CDR3.

With respect to this clonotype: A clone one base away is much larger, so this may be a read error. J is TRBJ2-6 and V is TRBV5-1; tentatively, D is TRBD1 or TRBD2 (5 bases each). CDR3 size: 15 residues. Trimming cost V 2 bases and J 2 bases, with 8 bases left between them. Germline V gene sequence: CDR1 SGHRS, CDR2 YFSETQ. CDR3 residues: CASSLGDPGANVLTF. In DNA form, the CDR3 reads TGCGCCAGCAGCTTAGGGGACCCTGGGGCCAACGTCCTGACTTTC.

This clonotype was observed many times. The rearrangement links TRBV20-1 to TRBJ2-1; D is undetermined. V was trimmed by 0 bases and J by 0 bases, leaving 9 bases between them. CDR3 length equals 15 residues. Germline V lookup: CDR1 DFQATT, CDR2 SNEGSKA (reference sequence). The DNA for the CDR3 is TGCAGTGCTAGAGATGGCTTCTCCTCCTACAATGAGCAGTTCTTC. Its translation: CSARDGFSSYNEQFF.

In its sample, this clonotype was seen many times. This chain connects TRBV9 to TRBJ1-4; D not certain. The V end was cut by 4 bases, the J end by 3 bases, with 10 bases between. Germline V CDR1 and CDR2: SGDLS, YYNGEE. The CDR3 runs to 14 residues. CDR3: CASSQDGPNEKLFF. The CDR3 nucleotides are TGTGCCAGCAGCCAAGACGGGCCTAATGAAAAACTGTTTTTT. The whole variable domain, filled in from reference TRBV9 and TRBJ1-4, reads DSGVTQTPKHLITATGQRVTLRCSPRSGDLSVYWYQQSLDQGLQFLIQYYNGEERAKGNILERFSAQQFPDLHSELNLSSLELGDSALYFCASSQDGPNEKLFFGSGTQLSVL.

To note about this clonotype: At one boundary the junction diverges from the germline segment, which might be a read error. The V call is TRBV7-3, the J call TRBJ2-5; D tentatively fits TRBD1 or TRBD2 (6 bases each). The length of the CDR3 is 15 residues. CDR1 is SGHTA and CDR2 is FQGTGA in the germline V gene. CDR3 bases: TGTGCCGGCAGCTTAAACGGGGGCCTCCAAGAGACCCAGTACTTC. The encoded protein is CAGSLNGGLQETQYF.

The J gene is TRBJ1-4, the V gene TRBV7-9; possibly TRBD1 for D (5 bases). Trimming took 5 bases from V and 1 from J, leaving 14 bases between them. CDR1 is SEHNR, CDR2 FQNEAQ, per germline (reference sequence). The CDR3 runs to 16 residues. The CDR3, as DNA: TGTGCCAGCAGCACCGGGGACGGACTAACTAATGAAAAACTGTTTTTT. Translation gives CASSTGDGLTNEKLFF.

This clonotype was counted between two and nine times. This chain connects TRBV30 to TRBJ2-7; TRBD2 matches 8 bases. Near its end, the DNA agrees better with TRBJ2-5, so the J call may be wrong. Germline V gene sequence: CDR1 GTSNPN, CDR2 SVGIG (reference sequence). The length of the CDR3 is 13 residues. In DNA form, the CDR3 reads TGTGTATCTAGCGGGCCTCTGGGGGAGACCCAGTACTTC. Translating it yields CVSSGPLGETQYF.

This chain uses TRBV6-7 with TRBJ2-7, with unresolved D. TRBV6-7 is an ORF; its function is uncertain. The CDR3 spans 14 residues. Trimming cost V 4 bases and J 3 bases, with 13 bases left between them. CDR3 nucleotides: TGTGCCAGCAGTTCCAATAAATTCTGCTACGAGCAGTACTTC. Translation: CASSSNKFCYEQYF.

This clonotype was recorded at least ten times. The chain joins TRBV20-1 to TRBJ2-7; TRBD1 agrees at 10 bases. V dropped 6 bases and J dropped 3; count of bases not matched to a gene: 8. Germline V gene data show CDR1 as DFQATT and CDR2 as SNEGSKA (reference sequence). The length of the CDR3 is 14 residues. CDR3 protein: CSASPGTGDYEQYF. CDR3 in DNA: TGCAGTGCAAGTCCGGGGACAGGGGACTACGAGCAGTACTTC.

The chain combines TRBV7-2 with TRBJ2-1; no clear D. The J call may be incorrect, as the DNA end agrees better with TRBJ2-7. There are 15 residues in the CDR3. CDR1 is SGHTA, CDR2 FQGNSA, per germline. The CDR3, as DNA: TGTGCCAGCAGCTTAGTACAGAACGCCTACAATGAGCAGTACTTC. This translates into CASSLVQNAYNEQYF.

This sequence joins TRBV7-9 and TRBJ2-3, with D hard to call. Germline-derived CDR1 and CDR2 are SEHNR and FQNEAQ (reference sequence). V lost 3 bases and J 6 bases, leaving 10 bases between the germline ends. This CDR3 has 13 residues. For the CDR3, the DNA is TGTGCCAGCAGCTTCTCAAACGACGATACGCAGTATTTT. It is translated as CASSFSNDDTQYF.

In the case of this clonotype: A much larger clone lies a single base off, so this may be a read error. The chain joins TRBV20-1 to TRBJ2-1, with TRBD1 matching over 8 bases. CDR1 and CDR2 (germline): DFQATT, SNEGSKA (reference sequence). The CDR3 runs 15 residues. Here the CDR3 DNA reads TGCAGTGCTAGAGATCCGGGCAGGGGGCCCAATGAGCTGTTCTTC. This translates into CSARDPGRGPNELFF.

The V and J genes are TRBV12-3 or TRBV12-4 and TRBJ1-2; TRBD1 matches 7 bases. CDR3 length: 14 amino acids. The J segment lost 3 bases and the V segment lost 1 base, leaving 2 bases of the junction unmatched. CDR3 loop: CASSLGGTDYGYTF. CDR3 in DNA: TGTGCCAGCAGTTTAGGTGGGACAGACTATGGCTACACCTTC.

The V and J genes are TRBV29-1 and TRBJ2-3; 14 bases line up with TRBD2. Losses at the gene ends were 0 bases for V and 4 bases for J; bases not matched to a gene: 6. This CDR3 is built from 17 residues. Germline loops: CDR1 SQVTM, CDR2 ANQGSEA. The CDR3 is CSVEDHGTSGSPDTQYF. The CDR3 nucleotides are TGCAGCGTTGAAGACCACGGGACTAGCGGGAGTCCAGATACGCAGTATTTT.

This clonotype was seen at least ten times. This rearrangement joins TRBV7-2 to TRBJ1-4; no reliable D call. The ends were cut back, 5 bases at V and 4 bases at J, with 14 bases in the middle. The germline V gene encodes CDR1 SGHTA and CDR2 FQGNSA. The CDR3 loop spans 15 amino acids. The CDR3 protein is CASSPIGRSNEKLFF. CDR3 coding DNA: TGTGCCAGCAGCCCCATCGGGCGCAGTAATGAAAAACTGTTTTTT.

Note on this clonotype: An end of the junction differs from the germline gene, which may be a read error. V usage is TRBV7-9 and J usage is TRBJ2-1; D is perhaps TRBD1 or TRBD2 (5 bases each). The CDR3 length is 16 residues. Germline V gene data show CDR1 as SEHNR and CDR2 as FQNEAQ (reference sequence). CDR3 nucleotide sequence: TGTGCCAGCAGCCCGGGACGTTCGAGCTCCTACAATGAGCAGCTCTTC. As protein: CASSPGRSSSYNEQLF.

Concerning this clonotype: Being one base from a much bigger clone, this may be a read error. The V call is TRBV20-1, the J call TRBJ1-2; D is possibly TRBD1 (5 bases). This CDR3 is 12 amino acids long. Germline V gives CDR1 DFQATT, CDR2 SNEGSKA (reference sequence). The DNA of the CDR3 is TGCAGGGCTAGATTCGGGGCGGGAGGCTACACCTTC. Residues: CRARFGAGGYTF.

The V gene is TRBV2, the J gene TRBJ1-1; D call uncertain. The ends were cut back, 7 bases at V and 0 bases at J, with 18 bases in the middle. The CDR3 has 16 residues. Germline CDR1 and CDR2: SNHLY and FYNNEI. For the CDR3, the DNA is TGTGCCAGCACAGCCTCAAGGAGTTCTATGAACACTGAAGCTTTCTTT. It yields the protein CASTASRSSMNTEAFF. The full variable domain, in which reference TRBV2 and TRBJ1-1 provide the parts outside the CDR3, is EPEVTQTPSHQVTQMGQEVILRCVPISNHLYFYWYRQILGQKVEFLVSFYNNEISEKSEIFDDQFSVERPDGSNFTLKIRSTKLEDSAMYFCASTASRSSMNTEAFFGQGTRLTVV.

The CDR3 reads CASSTSGSLATYEQYF. The CDR3 bases are TGCGCCAGCAGCACTAGCGGGAGTTTGGCAACCTACGAGCAGTACTTC. The chain couples TRBV5-1 to TRBJ2-7, with TRBD2 matching over 11 bases. Germline assignment: CDR1 SGHRS and CDR2 YFSETQ. CDR3 length equals 16 residues. J gave up 2 bases and V 4 bases, and 8 bases lay outside the gene matches.